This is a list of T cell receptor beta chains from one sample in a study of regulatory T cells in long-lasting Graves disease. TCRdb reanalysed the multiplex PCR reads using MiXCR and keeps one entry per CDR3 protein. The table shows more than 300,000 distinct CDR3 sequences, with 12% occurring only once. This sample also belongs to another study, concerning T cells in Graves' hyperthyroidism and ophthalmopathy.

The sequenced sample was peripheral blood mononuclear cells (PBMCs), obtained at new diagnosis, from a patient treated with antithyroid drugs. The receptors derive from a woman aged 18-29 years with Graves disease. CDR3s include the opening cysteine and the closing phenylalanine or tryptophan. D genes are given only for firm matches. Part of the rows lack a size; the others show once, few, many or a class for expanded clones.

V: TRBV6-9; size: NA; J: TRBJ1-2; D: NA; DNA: TGTGCCAGCAGTTACTCAGAACAGGGAGGCGGCTACACCTTC; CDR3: CASSYSEQGGGYTF
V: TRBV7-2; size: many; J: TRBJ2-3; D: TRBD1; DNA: TGTGCCAGCAGTTCTACAGGGGTAGATACGCAGTATTTT; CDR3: CASSSTGVDTQYF
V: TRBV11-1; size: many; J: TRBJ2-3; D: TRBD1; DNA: TGTGCCAGCAGCCTACAGGGGTGGAAGGGCACAGATACGCAGTATTTT; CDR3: CASSLQGWKGTDTQYF
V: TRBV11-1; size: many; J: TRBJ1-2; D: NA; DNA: TGTGCCAGCAGCTTAGACCCTGGGAACGTGTATGGCTACACCTTC; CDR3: CASSLDPGNVYGYTF
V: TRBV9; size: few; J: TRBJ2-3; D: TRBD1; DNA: TGTGCCAGCAGCTCCAGGAAGGACGAAGGGGGCTTGAGCACAGATACGCAGTATTTT; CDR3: CASSSRKDEGGLSTDTQYF
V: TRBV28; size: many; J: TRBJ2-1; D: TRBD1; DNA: TGTGCCAGCAGTTCCGAAATACAGGGGTGGAATGAGCAGTTCTTC; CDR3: CASSSEIQGWNEQFF
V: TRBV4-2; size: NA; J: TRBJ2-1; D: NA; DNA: TGTGCCAGCAGCCGGCGGATGAGGGGCAATGAGCAGTTCTTC; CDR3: CASSRRMRGNEQFF
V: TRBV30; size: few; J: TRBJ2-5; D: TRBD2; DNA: TGTGCCTGGAGGGACGGACTAGCGGGGGAGACCCAGTACTTC; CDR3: CAWRDGLAGETQYF
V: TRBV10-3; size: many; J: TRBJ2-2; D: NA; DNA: TGTGCCATCTCTGACCCCATTCAAGGGACCACCGGGGAGCTGTTTTTT; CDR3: CAISDPIQGTTGELFF
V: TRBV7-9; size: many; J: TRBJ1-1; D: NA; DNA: TGTGCCAGCAGCTTAGGACAGACGAACACTGAAGCTTTCTTT; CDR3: CASSLGQTNTEAFF
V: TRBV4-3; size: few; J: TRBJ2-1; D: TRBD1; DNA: TGCGCCAGCAGCACCCAATTCCAGACAGGGCGTTATGAGCAGTTCTTC; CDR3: CASSTQFQTGRYEQFF
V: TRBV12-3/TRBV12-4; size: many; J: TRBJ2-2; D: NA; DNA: TGTGCCAGCAGGGCCGACCGACCGGACCCCGGGGAGCTGTTTTTT; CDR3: CASRADRPDPGELFF
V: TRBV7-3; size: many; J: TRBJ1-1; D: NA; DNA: TGTGCCAGCAGCCCTAGTATAGGGAACACTGAAGCTTTCTTT; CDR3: CASSPSIGNTEAFF
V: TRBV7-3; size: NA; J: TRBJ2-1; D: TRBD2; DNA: TGTGCCAGCACTTTAGGAGGGGCTAGCGGGGAGGGTGAGCAGTTCTTC; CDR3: CASTLGGASGEGEQFF
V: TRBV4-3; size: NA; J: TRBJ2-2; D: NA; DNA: TGCGCCAGCAGCCAGGGGTCGGGATACAACACCGGGGAGCTGTTTTTT; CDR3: CASSQGSGYNTGELFF
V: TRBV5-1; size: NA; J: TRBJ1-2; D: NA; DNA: TGCGCCAGCAGCTTTACAGGGTCGCGCAACTATGGCTACACCTTC; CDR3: CASSFTGSRNYGYTF
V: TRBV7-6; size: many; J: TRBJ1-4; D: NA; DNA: TGTGCCAGCAGCTTAGTGTCGGACAGTGGGGAAAAACTGTTTTTT; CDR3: CASSLVSDSGEKLFF
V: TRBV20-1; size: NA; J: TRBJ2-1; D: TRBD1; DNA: TGCAGTGCATCGACAGGGGGCAATGAGCAGTTCTTC; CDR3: CSASTGGNEQFF
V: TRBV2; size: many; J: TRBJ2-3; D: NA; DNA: TGTGCCAGCAGAATGAGGTTGGGGGAACGAGGTACGCAGTATTTT; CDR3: CASRMRLGERGTQYF
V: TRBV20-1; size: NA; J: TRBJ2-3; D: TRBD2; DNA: TGCAGTGGACCCGGGACTAGCGGGAGAACTAGCACAGATACGCAGTATTTT; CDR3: CSGPGTSGRTSTDTQYF
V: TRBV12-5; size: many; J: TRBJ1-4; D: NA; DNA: TGTGCTAGTGGTAGCCACTTTAGAGAAAAACTGTTTTTT; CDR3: CASGSHFREKLFF
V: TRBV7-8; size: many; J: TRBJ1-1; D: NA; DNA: TGTGCCAGCAGCTTATTGGGGAGCACTGAAGCTTTCTTT; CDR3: CASSLLGSTEAFF
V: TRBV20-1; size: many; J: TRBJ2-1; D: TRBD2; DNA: TGCAGTGCTAGTCCGTTTCGGACTAGCGGGTGGAATGAGCAGTTCTTC; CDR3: CSASPFRTSGWNEQFF
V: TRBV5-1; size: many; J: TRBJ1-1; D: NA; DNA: TGCGCCAGCAGGACCCTGGACACCATGAACACTGAAGCTTTCTTT; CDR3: CASRTLDTMNTEAFF
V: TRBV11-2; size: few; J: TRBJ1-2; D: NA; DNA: TGCGCCAGCAGCCAAGTTGGTGGGACCGATGGAACCGGCTACACCTTC; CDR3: CASSQVGGTDGTGYTF
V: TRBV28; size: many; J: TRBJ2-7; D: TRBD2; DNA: TGTGCCAGCAGTACGAGCGGGAGGCCCTCCTACGAGCAGTACTTC; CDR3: CASSTSGRPSYEQYF
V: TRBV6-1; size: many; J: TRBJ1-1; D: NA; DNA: TGTGCCAGCAAGGACAGTGGAGTCACTGAAGCTTTCTTT; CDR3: CASKDSGVTEAFF
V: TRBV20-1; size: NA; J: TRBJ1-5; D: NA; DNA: TGCAGTGCGCGGGTCTATAGCAATCAGCCCCAGCATTTT; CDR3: CSARVYSNQPQHF
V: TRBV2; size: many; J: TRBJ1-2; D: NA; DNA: TGTGCCAGCAGTGAACGGCACCCTTTTTTATATGGCTACACCTTC; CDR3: CASSERHPFLYGYTF
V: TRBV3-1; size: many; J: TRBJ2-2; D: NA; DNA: TGTGCCAGCAGACCTCCGATTACCACCGGGGAGCTGTTTTTT; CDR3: CASRPPITTGELFF
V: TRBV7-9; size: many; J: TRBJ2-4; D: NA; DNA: TGTGCCAGCAGCCCACCGCCGGACGGAGCCAAAAACATTCAGTACTTC; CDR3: CASSPPPDGAKNIQYF
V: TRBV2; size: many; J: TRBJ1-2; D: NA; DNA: TGTGCCAGCAGTGAAGACAAGAAAATAGGCTACACCTTC; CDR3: CASSEDKKIGYTF
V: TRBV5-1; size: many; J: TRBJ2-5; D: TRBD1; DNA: TGCGCCAGCAGCTCCCTGACAGGGCAAGAGACCCAGTACTTC; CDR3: CASSSLTGQETQYF
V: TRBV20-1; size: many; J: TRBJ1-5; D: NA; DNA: TGCAGTGCTACACCGAGCCCCAATCAGCCCCAGCATTTT; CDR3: CSATPSPNQPQHF
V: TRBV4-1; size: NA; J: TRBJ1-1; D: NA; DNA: TGCGCCAGCAGCCAAGATAGCCGTCAACCGTACAACACTGAAGCTTTCTTT; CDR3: CASSQDSRQPYNTEAFF
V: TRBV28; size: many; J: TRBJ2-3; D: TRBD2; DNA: TGTGCCAGCAGTTTTAGCGGGAGGGCCCTCGATACGCAGTATTTT; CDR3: CASSFSGRALDTQYF
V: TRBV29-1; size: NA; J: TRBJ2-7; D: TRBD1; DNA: TGCAGCGTTGGCCGGGACAGAGTCCGCGAGCAGTACTTC; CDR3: CSVGRDRVREQYF
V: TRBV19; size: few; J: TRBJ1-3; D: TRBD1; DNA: TGTGCCAGTAGTATCGACAGGGCTGGAAACACCATATATTTT; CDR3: CASSIDRAGNTIYF
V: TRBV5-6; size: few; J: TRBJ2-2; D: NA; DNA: TGTGCCAGCAGCTTAAACCCCTCTCACACCGGGGAGCTGTTTTTT; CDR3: CASSLNPSHTGELFF
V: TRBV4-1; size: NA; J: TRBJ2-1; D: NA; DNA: TGCGCCAGCAGCCAAGGACCCCTCTCTGGCAGCGCCTACAAAGAGCAGTTCTTC; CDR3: CASSQGPLSGSAYKEQFF
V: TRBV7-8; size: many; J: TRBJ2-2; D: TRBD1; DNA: TGTGCCAGCAGCTCACCGGGACAGCGTTTCACCGGGGAGCTGTTTTTT; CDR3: CASSSPGQRFTGELFF
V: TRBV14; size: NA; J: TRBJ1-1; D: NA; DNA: TGTGCCAGCAGCCAAGCCTCCCTGATCCCCGTAGGGACTGAAGCTTTCTTT; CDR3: CASSQASLIPVGTEAFF
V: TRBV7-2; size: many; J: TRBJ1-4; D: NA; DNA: TGTGCCAGCAGCGTGGCAGGGGAAAAACTGTTTTTT; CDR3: CASSVAGEKLFF
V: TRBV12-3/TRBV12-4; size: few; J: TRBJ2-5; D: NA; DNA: TGTGCCAGCAGTTTAAATACGGGGGCTGCCAAGACCCAGTACTTC; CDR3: CASSLNTGAAKTQYF
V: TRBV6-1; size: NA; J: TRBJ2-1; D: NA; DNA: TGTGCCAGCCAGGGGGGGACTCACAATGAGCAGTTCTTC; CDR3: CASQGGTHNEQFF
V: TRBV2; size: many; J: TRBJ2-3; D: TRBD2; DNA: TGTGCCAGCATCCCTTCGGGGGGAAGCACAGATACGCAGTATTTT; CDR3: CASIPSGGSTDTQYF
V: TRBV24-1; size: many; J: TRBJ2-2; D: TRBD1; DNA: TGTGCCACCAGTGATCGGGGACCTGGACAGGGGAACACCGGGGAGCTGTTTTTT; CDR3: CATSDRGPGQGNTGELFF
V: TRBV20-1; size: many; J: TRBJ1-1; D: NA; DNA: TGCAGTGCTAGAGGGGGGGGTGGAACGGCTTTCTTT; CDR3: CSARGGGGTAFF
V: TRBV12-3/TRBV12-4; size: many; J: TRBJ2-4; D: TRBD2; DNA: TGTGCCAGCAGTCATGATACTAGCGGACTAGCCAAAAACATTCAGTACTTC; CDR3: CASSHDTSGLAKNIQYF
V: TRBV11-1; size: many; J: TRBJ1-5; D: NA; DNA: TGTGCCAGCAGCTTAACAAGTAGGCAGCCCCAGCATTTT; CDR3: CASSLTSRQPQHF
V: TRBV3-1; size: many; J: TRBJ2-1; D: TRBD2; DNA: TGTGCCAGCAGCCAAGCCGGGGGAGGGACTAGCTTCTTC; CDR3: CASSQAGGGTSFF
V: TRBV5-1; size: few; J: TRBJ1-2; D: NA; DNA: TGCGCCAGCAGCTTGGACAGCAATGGCTACACCTTC; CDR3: CASSLDSNGYTF
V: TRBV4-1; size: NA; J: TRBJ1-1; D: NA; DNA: TGCGCCAGCAGCCAACCTTTTACTAAGGGGGACACTGAAGCTTTCTTT; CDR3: CASSQPFTKGDTEAFF
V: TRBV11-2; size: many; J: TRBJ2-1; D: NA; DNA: TGTGCCAGCAGCCGACGGGACTTTCTCAATGAGCAGTTCTTC; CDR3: CASSRRDFLNEQFF
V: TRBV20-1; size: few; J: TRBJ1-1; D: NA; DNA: TGCAGTGGGACTAGGTGGGAGAACACTGAAGCTTTCTTT; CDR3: CSGTRWENTEAFF